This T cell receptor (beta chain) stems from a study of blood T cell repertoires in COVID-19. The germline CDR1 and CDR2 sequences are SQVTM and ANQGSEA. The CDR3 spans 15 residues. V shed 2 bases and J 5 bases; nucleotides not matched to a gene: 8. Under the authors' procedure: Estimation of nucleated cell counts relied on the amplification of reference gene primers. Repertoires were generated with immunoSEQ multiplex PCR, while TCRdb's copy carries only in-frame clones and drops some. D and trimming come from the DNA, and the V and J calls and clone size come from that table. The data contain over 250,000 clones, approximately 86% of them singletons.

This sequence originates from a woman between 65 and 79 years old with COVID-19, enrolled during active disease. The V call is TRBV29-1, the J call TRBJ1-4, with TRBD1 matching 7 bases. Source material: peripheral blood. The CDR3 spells CSVEMGGQPNEKLFF. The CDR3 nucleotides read TGCAGCGTTGAAATGGGGGGACAGCCGAATGAAAAACTGTTTTTT.